Following are 17 T cell receptor beta chains from one sample sequenced in a study of T-cell memory formation after mild COVID-19. TCRdb re-derived calls from the 5' RACE reads in MiXCR, one entry per CDR3 protein. The profile covers around 450,000 distinct CDR3 sequences, with around 20% appearing a single time and approximately 8.1% taken by the ten largest. Sequences were obtained from PBMCs or a T cell subset sorted from them (not recorded which). The receptors derive from an adult woman who had mild COVID-19 (a few samples of this study predate the infection). Cell type and time point are not known.

In this sample, this clonotype turned up a few times. The chain has TRBV3-1 and TRBJ1-6; D is ambiguous. The germline CDR1 and CDR2 sequences are LGHDT and YNNKEL (reference sequence). The CDR3 has 16 amino acids. Trimming removed 1 base from V and 6 bases from J, with 13 bases in between. The chain's CDR3 is CASSQVGGIGNSPLHF. CDR3 DNA sequence: TGTGCCAGCAGCCAAGTAGGAGGGATCGGTAATTCACCCCTCCACTTT.

The V call is TRBV2, the J call TRBJ1-1; D gene unclear. This CDR3 comprises 14 residues. The V gene's germline CDR1 is SNHLY and CDR2 FYNNEI. Trimming left V 7 bases short and J 1 base short, with 13 bases between. This CDR3 is CASTTVGSNTEAFF. The CDR3 bases are TGTGCCAGCACCACAGTGGGGTCGAACACTGAAGCTTTCTTT.

This clonotype was observed a handful of times. The chain links TRBV4-3 to TRBJ2-1; 9 nucleotides match TRBD2. V lost 1 base, J lost 6 bases, and 7 bases stayed unmatched. Germline assignment: CDR1 LGHNA and CDR2 YSLEER. There are 16 residues in the CDR3. The CDR3 nucleotides read TGCGCCAGCAGCCAAGTTGGCGGGAGGGCCCTCAATGAGCAGTTCTTC. This translates into CASSQVGGRALNEQFF.

This clonotype was seen only once. J is TRBJ2-7 and V is TRBV7-9, with D hard to call. The V gene's germline CDR1 is SEHNR and CDR2 FQNEAQ (reference sequence). The CDR3 has 14 amino acids. The V end was cut by 4 bases, the J end by 5 bases, with 15 bases between. CDR3 amino acids: CASSSSGPLNEQYF. CDR3 coding DNA: TGTGCCAGCAGCTCCTCCGGCCCCCTAAACGAGCAGTACTTC.

Here the CDR3 reads CASSLGGGTFYEQYF. CDR3 in DNA: TGTGCCAGCAGTTTAGGCGGGGGAACCTTCTACGAGCAGTACTTC. This chain joins TRBV27 and TRBJ2-7; the match to TRBD2 covers 7 bases. Per the germline V gene, CDR1 is MNHEY and CDR2 is SMNVEV (reference sequence). With V trimmed by 2 bases and J by 3 bases, 7 bases remained unmatched. The CDR3 runs to 15 residues.

This sequence joins TRBV9 and TRBJ1-1, with D hard to call. CDR1 SGDLS and CDR2 YYNGEE come from the germline V gene. The CDR3 covers 13 residues. The germline V and J ends were trimmed by 5 bases and 5 bases, with 13 bases remaining between them. CDR3 sequence: CASSVGLQTEAFF. The CDR3 DNA reads TGTGCCAGCAGTGTTGGTTTGCAAACTGAAGCTTTCTTT.

This chain joins TRBV12-3 or TRBV12-4 and TRBJ2-5; TRBD1 might be the D (7 bases). The CDR3 is 16 amino acids. V was shortened by 2 bases and J by 7 bases, with 20 bases between the two germline ends. The CDR3 is CASSLQGGGVSGTQYF. CDR3 sequence (DNA): TGTGCCAGCAGTTTACAGGGGGGCGGAGTCTCTGGGACCCAGTACTTC.

The table lists this clonotype with a few counts. The chain joins TRBV7-8 to TRBJ1-3; D may be TRBD1 (6 bases). Trimming cost V 4 bases and J 0 bases, with 13 bases left between them. This CDR3 spans 16 amino acids. In germline, CDR1 is SGHVS, CDR2 FQNEAQ. DNA of the CDR3: TGTGCCAGCAGCTCCCGCGGGGGGCTCTCTGGAAACACCATATATTTT. As protein: CASSSRGGLSGNTIYF.

The chain employs TRBV7-9 and TRBJ2-6; either TRBD1 or TRBD2 may supply D (5 bases each). This CDR3 contains 16 residues. V was pared by 2 bases and J by 2 bases, with 10 bases between. Germline V CDR1 and CDR2: SEHNR, FQNEAQ (reference sequence). CDR3 in amino acids: CASSLSWGTGANVLTF. The CDR3 nucleotides are TGTGCCAGCAGCTTATCTTGGGGGACTGGGGCCAACGTCCTGACTTTC.

This clonotype has at least ten counts. This rearrangement joins TRBV5-1 to TRBJ2-5; 12 bases line up with TRBD1. Trimming removed 4 bases from V and 4 bases from J; junction bases left unmatched: 5. CDR3 length equals 15 residues. Germline CDR1 reads SGHRS; CDR2 reads YFSETQ. The CDR3 region has the DNA TGCGCCAGCAGCAGTGGGACAGGGGGCTTAGAGACCCAGTACTTC. This translates into CASSSGTGGLETQYF. The full variable domain, rest sourced from reference TRBV5-1 and TRBJ2-5, is KAGVTQTPRYLIKTRGQQVTLSCSPISGHRSVSWYQQTPGQGLQFLFEYFSETQRNKGNFPGRFSGRQFSNSRSEMNVSTLELGDSALYLCASSSGTGGLETQYFGPGTRLLVL.

The V and J genes are TRBV9 and TRBJ2-3; 7 nucleotides line up with TRBD2. The germline CDR1 and CDR2 sequences are SGDLS and YYNGEE. With 1 base clipped from V and 2 bases from J, the junction kept 7 bases outside the gene matches. CDR3 size: 16 residues. CDR3 bases: TGTGCCAGCAGCGTAATAACTAGCGATGACACAGATACGCAGTATTTT. Residues: CASSVITSDDTDTQYF.

The V call is TRBV7-2, the J call TRBJ1-2; the D is unclear. The CDR3 is 14 amino acids. The ends were cut back, 4 bases at V and 4 bases at J, with 13 bases in the middle. Germline V gives CDR1 SGHTA, CDR2 FQGNSA. The CDR3 DNA sequence: TGTGCCAGCAGCTCGTTTAGGGTAGGCTATGGCTACACCTTC. Protein product: CASSSFRVGYGYTF. The full variable domain, with the rest looked up from reference TRBV7-2 and TRBJ1-2, is GAGVSQSPSNKVTEKGKDVELRCDPISGHTALYWYRQSLGQGLEFLIYFQGNSAPDKSGLPSDRFSAERTGGSVSTLTIQRTQQEDSAVYLCASSSFRVGYGYTFGSGTRLTVV.

J is TRBJ1-3 and V is TRBV27; 8 bases map to TRBD1. The V gene's germline CDR1 is MNHEY and CDR2 SMNVEV (reference sequence). The CDR3 sequence is 17 residues long. V gave up 3 bases and J gave up 9 bases; unmatched junction bases: 16. The CDR3 reads CASSFLYGQGKSGTIYF. The CDR3 bases are TGTGCCAGCAGTTTCCTTTACGGACAGGGCAAGTCAGGCACCATATATTTT.

The chain combines TRBV30 with TRBJ2-2; D may be TRBD2 (7 bases). The CDR3 has 13 amino acids. CDR1 and CDR2 from the germline V gene are GTSNPN and SVGIG (reference sequence). V lost 2 bases and J lost 6, with 10 bases in between. The CDR3 here is CAWSRGGAGELFF. The CDR3 bases are TGTGCCTGGAGTAGAGGGGGGGCCGGGGAGCTGTTTTTT.

This clonotype was observed many times. The chain uses TRBV7-8 and TRBJ2-5; D might be TRBD1 or TRBD2, each matching 5 bases. Per germline, CDR1 SGHVS and CDR2 FQNEAQ. The CDR3 contains 14 residues. V dropped 1 base and J dropped 3 bases, with 9 bases sitting between them. The CDR3 region has the DNA TGTGCCAGCAGCTTAGTAGGGACGGAAGAGACCCAGTACTTC. Protein product: CASSLVGTEETQYF.

The table lists this clonotype with a few counts. The rearrangement uses TRBV7-2 and TRBJ2-7; 11 bases agree with TRBD1. CDR3 length: 15 residues. J gave up 0 bases and V 3 bases, and 1 base lay outside the gene matches. Germline lookup yields CDR1 SGHTA and CDR2 FQGNSA. The CDR3 nucleotides are TGTGCCAGCAGCTTGGACAGGGGGCTCTCCTACGAGCAGTACTTC. Protein product: CASSLDRGLSYEQYF.

The CDR3 sequence: CASSSWTVSETEAFF. The DNA for the CDR3 is TGCGCCAGCAGCTCCTGGACCGTGTCGGAGACTGAAGCTTTCTTT. This sequence joins TRBV5-1 and TRBJ1-1; D is uncertain. The V end was cut by 3 bases, the J end by 5 bases, with 17 bases between. This CDR3 has 15 residues. Germline loops: CDR1 SGHRS, CDR2 YFSETQ.